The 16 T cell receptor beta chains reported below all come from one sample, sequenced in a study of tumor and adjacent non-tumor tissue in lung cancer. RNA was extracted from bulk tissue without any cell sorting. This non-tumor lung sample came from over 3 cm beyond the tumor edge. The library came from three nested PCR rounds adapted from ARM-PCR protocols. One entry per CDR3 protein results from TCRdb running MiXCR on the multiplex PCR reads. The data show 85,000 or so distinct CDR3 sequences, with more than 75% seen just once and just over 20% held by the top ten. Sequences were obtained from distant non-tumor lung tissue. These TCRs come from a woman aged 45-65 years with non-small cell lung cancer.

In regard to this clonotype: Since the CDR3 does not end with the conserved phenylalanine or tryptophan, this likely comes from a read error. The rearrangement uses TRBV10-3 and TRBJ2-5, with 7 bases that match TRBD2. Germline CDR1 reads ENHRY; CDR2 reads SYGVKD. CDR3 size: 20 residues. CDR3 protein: CAFSESVGDWRETTEETQYL. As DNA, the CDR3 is TGTGCCTTCAGTGAGTCAGTGGGGGACTGGCGGGAGACTACCGAAGAGACCCAGTACTTA.

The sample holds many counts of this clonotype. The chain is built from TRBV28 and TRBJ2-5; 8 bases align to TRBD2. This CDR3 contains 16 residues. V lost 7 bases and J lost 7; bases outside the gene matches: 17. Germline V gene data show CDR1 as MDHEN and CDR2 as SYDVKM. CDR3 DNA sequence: TGTGCCAGCAAGGAAGGAGCGGGAGTGACCCTAGGGACCCAGTACTTC. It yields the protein CASKEGAGVTLGTQYF.

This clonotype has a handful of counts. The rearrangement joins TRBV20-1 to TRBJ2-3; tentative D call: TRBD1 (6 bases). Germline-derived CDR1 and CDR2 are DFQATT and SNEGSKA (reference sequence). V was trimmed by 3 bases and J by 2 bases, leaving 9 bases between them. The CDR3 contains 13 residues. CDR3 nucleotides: TGCAGTGCTAGGGACAGTATCACAGATACGCAGTATTTT. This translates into CSARDSITDTQYF.

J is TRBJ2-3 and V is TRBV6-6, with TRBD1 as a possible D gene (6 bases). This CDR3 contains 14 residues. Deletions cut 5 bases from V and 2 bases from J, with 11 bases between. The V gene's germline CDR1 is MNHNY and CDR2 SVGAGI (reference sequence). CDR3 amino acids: CASSVMGHTDTQYF. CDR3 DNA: TGTGCCAGCAGTGTCATGGGACACACAGATACGCAGTATTTT.

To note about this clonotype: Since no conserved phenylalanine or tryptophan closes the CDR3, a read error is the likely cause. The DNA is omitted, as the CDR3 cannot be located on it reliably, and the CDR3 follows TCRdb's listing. The CDR3 loop is CASSILAGKGEQYL. The V call is TRBV11-2, the J call TRBJ2-7; whether TRBD1, the table's D call, matches the DNA was not checked. The CDR3 is 14 residues long, counting both termini. Germline values: CDR1 SGHAT, CDR2 FQNNGV.

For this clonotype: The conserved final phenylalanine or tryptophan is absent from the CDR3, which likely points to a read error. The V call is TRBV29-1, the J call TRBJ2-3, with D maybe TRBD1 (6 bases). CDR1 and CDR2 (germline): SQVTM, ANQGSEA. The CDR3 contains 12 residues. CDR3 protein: CSDLAQTGTQYL. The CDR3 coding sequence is TGCAGCGATCTGGCACAGACAGGTACGCAGTATTTA.

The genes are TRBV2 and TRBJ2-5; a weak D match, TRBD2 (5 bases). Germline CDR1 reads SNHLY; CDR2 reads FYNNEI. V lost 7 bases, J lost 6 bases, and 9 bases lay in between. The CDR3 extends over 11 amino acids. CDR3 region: CASIEGKTQYF. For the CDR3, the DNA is TGTGCCAGCATTGAGGGAAAGACCCAGTACTTC.

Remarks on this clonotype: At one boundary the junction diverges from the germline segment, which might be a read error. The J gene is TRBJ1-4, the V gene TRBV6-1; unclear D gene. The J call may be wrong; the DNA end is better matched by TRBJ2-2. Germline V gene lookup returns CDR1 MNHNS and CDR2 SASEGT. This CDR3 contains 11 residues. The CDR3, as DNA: TGTGCCAACAGTGGCTGCCCGGAGCTGTTTTTT. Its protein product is CANSGCPELFF.

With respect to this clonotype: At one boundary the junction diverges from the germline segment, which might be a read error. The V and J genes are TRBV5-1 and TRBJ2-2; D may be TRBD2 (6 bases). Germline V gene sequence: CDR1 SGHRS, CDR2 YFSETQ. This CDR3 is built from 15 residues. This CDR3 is CASSLQSGSTGKLFF. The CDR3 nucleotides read TGCGCCAGCAGCCTTCAGAGCGGGTCCACCGGGAAGCTGTTTTTT.

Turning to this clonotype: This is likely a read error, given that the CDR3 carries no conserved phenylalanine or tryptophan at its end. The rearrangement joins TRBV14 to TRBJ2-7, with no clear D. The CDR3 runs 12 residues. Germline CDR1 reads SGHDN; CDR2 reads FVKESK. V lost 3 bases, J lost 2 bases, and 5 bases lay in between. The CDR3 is CASSHATYEQYY. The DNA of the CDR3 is TGTGCCAGCAGCCATGCCACCTACGAGCAGTACTAC.

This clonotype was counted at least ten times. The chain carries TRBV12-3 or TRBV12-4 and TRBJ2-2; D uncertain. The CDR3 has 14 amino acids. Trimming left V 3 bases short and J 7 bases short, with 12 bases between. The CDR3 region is CASSLELTLGELFF. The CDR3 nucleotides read TGTGCCAGCAGTTTGGAACTAACGCTCGGGGAGCTGTTTTTT.

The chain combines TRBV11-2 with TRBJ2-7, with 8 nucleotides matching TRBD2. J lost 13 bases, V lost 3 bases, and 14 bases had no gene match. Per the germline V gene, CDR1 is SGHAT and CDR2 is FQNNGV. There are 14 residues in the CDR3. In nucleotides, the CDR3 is TGTGCCAGCAGCTTGAGCGGGAGTACCATCGAGTACTACTTC. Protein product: CASSLSGSTIEYYF.

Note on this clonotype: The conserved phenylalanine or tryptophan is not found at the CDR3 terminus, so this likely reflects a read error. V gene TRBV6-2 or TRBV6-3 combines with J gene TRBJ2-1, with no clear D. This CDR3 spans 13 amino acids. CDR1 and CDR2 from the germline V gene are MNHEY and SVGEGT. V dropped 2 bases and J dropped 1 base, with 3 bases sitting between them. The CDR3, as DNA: TGTGCCAGCAGTTACCTATCCTACAATGAGCAGTTCTCC. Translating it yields CASSYLSYNEQFS.

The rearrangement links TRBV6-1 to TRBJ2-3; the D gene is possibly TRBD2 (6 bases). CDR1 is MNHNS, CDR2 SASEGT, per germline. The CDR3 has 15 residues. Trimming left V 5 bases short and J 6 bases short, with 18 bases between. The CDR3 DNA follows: TGTGCCAGCAGTTTAGCGACTAACGGGAGTGATACGCAGTATTTT. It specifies CASSLATNGSDTQYF.

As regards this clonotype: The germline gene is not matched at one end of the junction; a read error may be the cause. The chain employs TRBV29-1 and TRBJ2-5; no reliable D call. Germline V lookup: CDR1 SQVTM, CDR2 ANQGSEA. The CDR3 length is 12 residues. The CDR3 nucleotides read TGTAGAGTTGAGACCGTCGGAGAGATCCAGTACTTC. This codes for CRVETVGEIQYF.

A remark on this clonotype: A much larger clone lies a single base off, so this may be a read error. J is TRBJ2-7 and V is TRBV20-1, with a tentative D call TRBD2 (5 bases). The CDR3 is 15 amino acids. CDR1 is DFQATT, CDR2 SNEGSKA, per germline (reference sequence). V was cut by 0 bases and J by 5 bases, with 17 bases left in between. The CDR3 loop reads CSARDPFGGLHEQYF. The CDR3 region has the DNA TGCAGTGCTAGAGACCCCTTTGGAGGTCTACACGAGCAGTACTTC.